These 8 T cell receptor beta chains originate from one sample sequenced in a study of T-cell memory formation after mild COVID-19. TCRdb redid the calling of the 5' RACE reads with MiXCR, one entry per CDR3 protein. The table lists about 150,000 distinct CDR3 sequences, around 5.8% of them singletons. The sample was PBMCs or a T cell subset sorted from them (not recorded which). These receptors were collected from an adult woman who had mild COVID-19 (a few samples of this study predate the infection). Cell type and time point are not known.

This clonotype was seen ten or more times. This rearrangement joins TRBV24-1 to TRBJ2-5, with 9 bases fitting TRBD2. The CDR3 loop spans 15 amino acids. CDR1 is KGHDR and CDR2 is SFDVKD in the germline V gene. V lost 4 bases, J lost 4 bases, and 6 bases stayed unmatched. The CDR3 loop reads CATSDRRTSAETQYF. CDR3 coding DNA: TGTGCCACCAGTGACCGAAGGACTAGCGCAGAGACCCAGTACTTC.

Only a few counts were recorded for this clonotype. DNA for the CDR3: TGTGCCAGCAGCTCCCCCGGGGGGGAGCAGTACTTC. Translating it yields CASSSPGGEQYF. The V call is TRBV11-2, the J call TRBJ2-7; TRBD2 matches at 7 bases. The V gene's germline CDR1 is SGHAT and CDR2 FQNNGV. The CDR3 has 12 residues. J gave up 7 bases and V 4 bases, and 4 bases lay outside the gene matches.

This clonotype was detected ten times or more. CDR3 coding DNA: TGTGCCAGCAGCTTGGGACAGGCGAACACTGAAGCTTTCTTT. Amino acids: CASSLGQANTEAFF. The rearrangement joins TRBV9 to TRBJ1-1; 8 positions agree with TRBD1. This CDR3 comprises 14 residues. Looked up from germline, CDR1 is SGDLS and CDR2 is YYNGEE. Trimming removed 4 bases from V and 1 base from J; junction bases left unmatched: 3.

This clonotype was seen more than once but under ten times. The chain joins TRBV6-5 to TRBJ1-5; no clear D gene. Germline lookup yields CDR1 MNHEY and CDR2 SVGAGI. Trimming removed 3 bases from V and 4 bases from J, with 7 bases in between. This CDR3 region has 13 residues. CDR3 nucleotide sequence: TGTGCCAGCAGTTATGGAGTAAATCAGCCCCAGCATTTT. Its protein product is CASSYGVNQPQHF.

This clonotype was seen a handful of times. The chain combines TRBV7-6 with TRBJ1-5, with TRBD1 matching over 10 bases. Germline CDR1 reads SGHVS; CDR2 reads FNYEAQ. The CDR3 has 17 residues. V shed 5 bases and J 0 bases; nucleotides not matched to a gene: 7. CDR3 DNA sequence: TGTGCCAGCAGCCGGGGACAGGGGAAAAATAGCAATCAGCCCCAGCATTTT. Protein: CASSRGQGKNSNQPQHF.

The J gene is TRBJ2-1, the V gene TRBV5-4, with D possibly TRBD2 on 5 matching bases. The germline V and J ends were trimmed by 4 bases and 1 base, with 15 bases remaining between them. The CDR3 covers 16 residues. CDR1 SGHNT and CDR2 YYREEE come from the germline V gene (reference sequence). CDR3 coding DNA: TGTGCCAGCAGCGAAGGAGGAGTGGGGTCCTACAATGAGCAGTTCTTC. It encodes CASSEGGVGSYNEQFF. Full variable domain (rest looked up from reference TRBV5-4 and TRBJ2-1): ETGVTQSPTHLIKTRGQQVTLRCSSQSGHNTVSWYQQALGQGPQFIFQYYREEENGRGNFPPRFSGLQFPNYSSELNVNALELDDSALYLCASSEGGVGSYNEQFFGPGTRLTVL.

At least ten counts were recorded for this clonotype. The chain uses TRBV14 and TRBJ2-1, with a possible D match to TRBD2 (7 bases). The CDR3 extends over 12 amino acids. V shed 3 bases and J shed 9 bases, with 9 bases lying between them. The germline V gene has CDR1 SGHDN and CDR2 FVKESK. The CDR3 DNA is TGTGCCAGCAGCCAGGGGGGGCGTGAGCAGTTCTTC. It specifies CASSQGGREQFF.

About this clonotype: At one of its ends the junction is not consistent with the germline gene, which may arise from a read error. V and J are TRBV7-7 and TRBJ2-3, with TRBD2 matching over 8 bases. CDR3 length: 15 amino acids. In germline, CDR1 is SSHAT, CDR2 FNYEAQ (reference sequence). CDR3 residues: CASSYAAGGTDTQYF. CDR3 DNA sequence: TGTGCTAGCAGCTACGCAGCGGGGGGCACAGATACGCAGTATTTT. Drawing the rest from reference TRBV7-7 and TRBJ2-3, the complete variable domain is GAGVSQSPRYKVTKRGQDVTLRCDPISSHATLYWYQQALGQGPEFLTYFNYEAQPDKSGLPSDRFSAERPEGSISTLTIQRTEQRDSAMYRCASSYAAGGTDTQYFGPGTRLTVL.